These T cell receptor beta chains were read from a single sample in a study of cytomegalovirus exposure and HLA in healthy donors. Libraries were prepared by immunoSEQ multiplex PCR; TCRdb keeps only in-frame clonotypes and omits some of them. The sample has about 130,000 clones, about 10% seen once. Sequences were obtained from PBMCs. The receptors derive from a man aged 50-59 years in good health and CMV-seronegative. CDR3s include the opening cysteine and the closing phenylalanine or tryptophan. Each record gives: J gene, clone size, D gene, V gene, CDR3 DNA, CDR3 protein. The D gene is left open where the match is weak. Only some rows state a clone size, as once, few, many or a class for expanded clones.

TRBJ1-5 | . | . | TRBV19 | TGTGCCAGTAGTATCGACCCCCCGGGTCATCAGCCCCAGCATTTT | CASSIDPPGHQPQHF
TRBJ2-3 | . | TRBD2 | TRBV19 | TGTGCCAGTAGTATGCGGGGGAGCACAGATACGCAGTATTTT | CASSMRGSTDTQYF
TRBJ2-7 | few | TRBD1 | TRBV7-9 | TGTGCCAGCAGCCGGGACAGCCGGCGAGGGGAGCAGTACTTC | CASSRDSRRGEQYF
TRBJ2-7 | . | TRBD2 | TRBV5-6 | TGTGCCAGCAGCCCAACCCCCAGGGAGGGCTCCTACGAGCAGTACTTC | CASSPTPREGSYEQYF
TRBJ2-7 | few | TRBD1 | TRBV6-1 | TGTGCCAGCAGTCCACAGGGGGAGCCCTACGAGCAGTACTTC | CASSPQGEPYEQYF
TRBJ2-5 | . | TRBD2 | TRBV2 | TGTGCCAGCAGTGCAGTAGCGGGGGACCAAGAGACCCAGTACTTC | CASSAVAGDQETQYF
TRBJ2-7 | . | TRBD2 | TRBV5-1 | TGCGCCAGCAGCCCCGTCCCTCGGGGGGGACAAGAGTACTTC | CASSPVPRGGQEYF
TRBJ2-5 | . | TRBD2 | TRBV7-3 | TGTGCCAGCAGCTTAAATCTAGCGGGGGATGAGACCCAGTACTTC | CASSLNLAGDETQYF
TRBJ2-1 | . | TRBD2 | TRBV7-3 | TGTGCCAGCAGCTTAACTAGCGGGAGCTTTGGTGAGCAGTTCTTC | CASSLTSGSFGEQFF
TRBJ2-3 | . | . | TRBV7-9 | TGTGCCAGCAGCTTAGTTCAGGGTGGAGATACGCAGTATTTT | CASSLVQGGDTQYF
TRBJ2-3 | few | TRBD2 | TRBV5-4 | TGTGCCAGCAGCTTGGACGGGGGGGCCGGAGATACGCAGTATTTT | CASSLDGGAGDTQYF
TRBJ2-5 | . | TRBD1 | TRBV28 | TGTGCCAGCAGTTTAAGGACAGGGTTGACCCAGTACTTC | CASSLRTGLTQYF
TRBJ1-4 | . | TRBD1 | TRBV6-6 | TGTGCCAGCAGTTACCCGGGACAGGGTGCTGAAAAACTGTTTTTT | CASSYPGQGAEKLFF
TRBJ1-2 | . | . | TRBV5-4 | TGTGCCAGCAGCTCCGGGGGGAGCAACTATGGCTACACCTTC | CASSSGGSNYGYTF
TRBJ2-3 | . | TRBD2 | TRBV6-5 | TGTGCCAGCAGTTACGGACTAGCGGGGGGGATAGATACGCAGTATTTT | CASSYGLAGGIDTQYF
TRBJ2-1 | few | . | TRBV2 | TGTGCCAGCAGTGAAGCTGGCGAGCAGTTCTTC | CASSEAGEQFF
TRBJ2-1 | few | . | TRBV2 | TGTGCCAGCATTTTAGACAGCTCCTACAATGAGCAGTTCTTC | CASILDSSYNEQFF
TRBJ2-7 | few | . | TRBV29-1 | TGCAGCGGTGGAGGGCCCCTCGGGGACGAGCAGTACTTC | CSGGGPLGDEQYF
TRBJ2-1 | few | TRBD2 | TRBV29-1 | TGCAGCGTTACAGCGGGAGCCAATGAGCAGTTCTTC | CSVTAGANEQFF
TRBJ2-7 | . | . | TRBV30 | TGTGCCTGGAGTGCACTCTACGAGCAGTACTTC | CAWSALYEQYF
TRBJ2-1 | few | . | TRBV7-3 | TGTGCCAGCAGCCGGACTGGCAATGAGCAGTTCTTC | CASSRTGNEQFF
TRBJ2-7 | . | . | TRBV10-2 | TGCGCTCCCGGCAGGGAAAGGTACCAATCCTACGAGCAGTACTTC | CAPGRERYQSYEQYF
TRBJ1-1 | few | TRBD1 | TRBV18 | TGTGCCAGCTCACCCAATAGACAGGGTCGGGTAAACACTGAAGCTTTCTTT | CASSPNRQGRVNTEAFF
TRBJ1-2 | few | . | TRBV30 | TGTGCCTGGAGTGTACGTTCGGGAGGTGGCTACACCTTC | CAWSVRSGGGYTF
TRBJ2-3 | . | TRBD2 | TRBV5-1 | TGCGCCAGCAGCAGAGCCGGGACTAGCGGGAGCACAGATACGCAGTATTTT | CASSRAGTSGSTDTQYF
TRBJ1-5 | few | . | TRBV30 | TGTGCCTGGAGCGGTCCGGGACGGGGGAAACAGCCCCAGCATTTT | CAWSGPGRGKQPQHF
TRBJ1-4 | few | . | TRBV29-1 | TGCAGCTATAGCGGGGTAGGGGAAAAACTGTTTTTT | CSYSGVGEKLFF
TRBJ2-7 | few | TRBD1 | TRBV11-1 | TGTGCCAGCAGCTCAGGACAGGGCTCCTACGAGCAGTACTTC | CASSSGQGSYEQYF
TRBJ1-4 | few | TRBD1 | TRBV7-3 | TGTGCCAGCAGCTTGTCCGGGACAGAGAATGAAAAACTGTTTTTT | CASSLSGTENEKLFF
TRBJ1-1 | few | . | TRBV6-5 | TGTGCCAGCAGTTACTCGAGATGGGAGACTGAAGCTTTCTTT | CASSYSRWETEAFF
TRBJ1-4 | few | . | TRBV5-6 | TGTGCCAGCAGTTCGTGGCCCCAAGAAAAACTGTTTTTT | CASSSWPQEKLFF
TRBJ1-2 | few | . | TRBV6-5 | TGTGCCAGCAGTCAGGGACTAGGCGGCTACACCTTC | CASSQGLGGYTF
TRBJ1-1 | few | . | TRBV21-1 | TGTGCCAGCAGCAAAGTTGGCAAGAACACTGAAGCTTTCTTT | CASSKVGKNTEAFF
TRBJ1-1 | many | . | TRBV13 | TGTGCCAGCAGACCCCCAGGGAAACCTGAAGCTTTCTTT | CASRPPGKPEAFF
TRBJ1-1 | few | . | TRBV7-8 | TGTGCCAGCAGCTTCCTGACAGGATCGAACACTGAAGCTTTCTTT | CASSFLTGSNTEAFF
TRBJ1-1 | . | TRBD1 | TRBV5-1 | TGCGCCAGCAGCTCGGGGGTGACAGGGGCTGAAGCTTTCTTT | CASSSGVTGAEAFF
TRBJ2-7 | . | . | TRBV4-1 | TGCGCCAGCAGCCAAGAGAAACTTTACGAGCAGTACTTC | CASSQEKLYEQYF